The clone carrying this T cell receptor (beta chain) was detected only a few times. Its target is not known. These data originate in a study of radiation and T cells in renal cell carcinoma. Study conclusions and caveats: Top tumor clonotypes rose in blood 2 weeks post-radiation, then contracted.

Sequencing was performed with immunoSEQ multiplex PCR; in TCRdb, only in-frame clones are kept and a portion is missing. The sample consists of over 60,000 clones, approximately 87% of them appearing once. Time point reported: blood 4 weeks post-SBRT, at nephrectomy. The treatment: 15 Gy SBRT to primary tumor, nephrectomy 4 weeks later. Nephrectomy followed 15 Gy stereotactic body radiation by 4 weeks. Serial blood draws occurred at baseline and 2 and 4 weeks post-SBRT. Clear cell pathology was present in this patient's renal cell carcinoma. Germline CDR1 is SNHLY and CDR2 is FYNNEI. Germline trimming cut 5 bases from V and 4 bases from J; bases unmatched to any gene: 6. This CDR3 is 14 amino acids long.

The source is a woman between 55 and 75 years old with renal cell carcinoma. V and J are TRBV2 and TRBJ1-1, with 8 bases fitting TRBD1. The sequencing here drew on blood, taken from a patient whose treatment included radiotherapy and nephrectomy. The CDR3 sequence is CASSFQGASTEAFF. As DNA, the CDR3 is TGTGCCAGCAGTTTTCAGGGGGCATCCACTGAAGCTTTCTTT.